This T cell receptor beta chain stems from a study of cytomegalovirus exposure and HLA in healthy donors. Whole-study results and caveats: Relative to the approximately 680-donor mean, N-insertions were reportedly fewer in an Asian-associated ancestry cluster in a later analysis. In an earlier analysis, most TCR beta V segments were productive about 87% or about 30% of the time.

Germline V gene sequence: CDR1 KGHSH, CDR2 LQKENI. The CDR3 extends over 13 amino acids. V was clipped by 5 bases and J by 5 bases, with 12 bases between them. Only a few counts were recorded for this clone. Its antigen is unidentified. The PCR had 60 Vbeta and 13 Jbeta primers. Method: immunoSEQ multiplex PCR; TCRdb's copy keeps in-frame clones and lacks some. The repertoire includes some 190,000 clones, about four fifths of them detected once, and 1.5% sits in the top ten. The source of this sequence is a man aged 35-49 years in good health and CMV-seronegative. The V and J genes are TRBV18 and TRBJ1-1; TRBD1 might be the D (5 bases). Sequencing input: PBMCs. This CDR3 reads CASSVGVGTEAFF. CDR3 bases: TGTGCCAGCTCAGTAGGGGTTGGGACTGAAGCTTTCTTT.